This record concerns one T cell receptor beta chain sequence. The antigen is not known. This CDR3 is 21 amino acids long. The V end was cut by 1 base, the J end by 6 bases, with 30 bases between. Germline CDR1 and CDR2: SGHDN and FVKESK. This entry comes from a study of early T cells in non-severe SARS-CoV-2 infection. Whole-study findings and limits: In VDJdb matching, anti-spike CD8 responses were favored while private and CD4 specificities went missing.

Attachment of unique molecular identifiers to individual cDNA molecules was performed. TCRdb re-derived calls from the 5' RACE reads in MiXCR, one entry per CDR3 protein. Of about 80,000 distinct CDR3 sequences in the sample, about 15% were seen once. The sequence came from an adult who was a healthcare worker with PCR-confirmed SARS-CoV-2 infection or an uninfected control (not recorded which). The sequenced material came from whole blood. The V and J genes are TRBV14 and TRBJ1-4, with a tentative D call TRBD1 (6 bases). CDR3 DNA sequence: TGTGCCAGCAGCCAAGTTGCGGTGTATCTCCCTACAGGGTTATACGATGAAAAACTGTTTTTT. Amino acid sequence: CASSQVAVYLPTGLYDEKLFF. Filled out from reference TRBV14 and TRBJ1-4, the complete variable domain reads EAGVTQFPSHSVIEKGQTVTLRCDPISGHDNLYWYRRVMGKEIKFLLHFVKESKQDESGMPNNRFLAERTGGTYSTLKVQPAELEDSGVYFCASSQVAVYLPTGLYDEKLFFGSGTQLSVL.